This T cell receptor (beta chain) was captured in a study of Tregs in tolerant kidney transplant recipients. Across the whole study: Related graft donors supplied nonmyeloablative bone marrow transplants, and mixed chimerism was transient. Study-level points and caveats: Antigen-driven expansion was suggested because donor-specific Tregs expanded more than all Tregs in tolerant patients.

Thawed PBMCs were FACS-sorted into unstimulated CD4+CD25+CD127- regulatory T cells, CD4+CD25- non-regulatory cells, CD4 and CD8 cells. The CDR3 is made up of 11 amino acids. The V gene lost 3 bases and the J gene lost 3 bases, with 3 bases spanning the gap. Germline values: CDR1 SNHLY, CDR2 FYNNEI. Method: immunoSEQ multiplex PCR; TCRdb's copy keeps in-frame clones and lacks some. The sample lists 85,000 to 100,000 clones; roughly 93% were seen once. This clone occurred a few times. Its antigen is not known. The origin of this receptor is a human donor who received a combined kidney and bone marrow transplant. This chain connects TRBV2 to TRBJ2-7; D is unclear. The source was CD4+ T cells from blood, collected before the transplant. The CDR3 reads CASSDRYEQYF. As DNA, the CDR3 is TGTGCCAGCAGTGACCGCTACGAGCAGTACTTC.